This entry lists 7 T cell receptor beta chains sequenced from one sample in a study of response to subunit inactivated influenza vaccine. TCRdb re-called the RT-PCR reads through MiXCR, storing one row per CDR3 protein. The top ten clones hold 7.5% to 9% of a sample with hundreds of thousands of distinct CDR3 sequences, around 15% of them seen once. The sample here was PBMCs from blood, taken about 14 days before vaccination. Receptor source: a man aged 50-59 years who received an inactivated influenza vaccine.

This rearrangement joins TRBV2 to TRBJ2-5; D perhaps matches TRBD1 (7 bases). Germline V gene data show CDR1 as SNHLY and CDR2 as FYNNEI. The CDR3 is made up of 15 amino acids. Trimming left V 6 bases short and J 5 bases short, with 19 bases between. CDR3 DNA sequence: TGTGCCAGCAGATATACCGGCAGGGGGGTGGAGACCCAGTACTTC. Residues: CASRYTGRGVETQYF.

In regard to this clonotype: Sequence at one end of the junction differs from germline and may be a read error. This chain uses TRBV6-6 with TRBJ1-2; D possibly corresponds to TRBD1 (5 bases). Germline-derived CDR1 and CDR2 are MNHNY and SVGAGI (reference sequence). CDR3 size: 13 residues. The CDR3 nucleotides read TGTGCCGGCAGTGCAGGGTCGGGCTATGACTACACCTTC. Protein product: CAGSAGSGYDYTF.

This clonotype was seen a few times. The V gene is TRBV18, the J gene TRBJ1-5, with D unresolved. The CDR3 is 15 amino acids. Looked up from germline, CDR1 is KGHSH and CDR2 is LQKENI. V shed 3 bases and J shed 5 bases, with 14 bases lying between them. CDR3 sequence (DNA): TGTGCCAGCTCACCCGGGATTACTAGTGATCAGCCCCAGCATTTT. Translated, it gives CASSPGITSDQPQHF.

The chain is built from TRBV10-1 and TRBJ2-5; possibly TRBD1 for D (6 bases). The V end lost 3 bases, the J end lost 3 bases, and 14 bases lay between the germline ends. Germline lookup yields CDR1 WNHNN and CDR2 SYGVQD (reference sequence). There are 15 residues in the CDR3. CDR3 DNA: TGCGCCAGCAGTGATATCAGGGGCGCAGAAGAGACCCAGTACTTC. Protein: CASSDIRGAEETQYF.

The chain combines TRBV6-2 or TRBV6-3 with TRBJ2-1, with 8 bases identical to TRBD1. Germline trimming cut 4 bases from V and 4 bases from J; bases unmatched to any gene: 9. The germline V gene has CDR1 MNHEY and CDR2 SVGEGT. This CDR3 region has 16 residues. CDR3 amino acids: CASSSPGTGRYNEQFF. DNA for the CDR3: TGTGCCAGCAGTTCGCCCGGGACAGGTCGGTACAATGAGCAGTTCTTC.

In its sample, this clonotype was seen a few times. The chain is built from TRBV11-1 and TRBJ2-1; D assignment may be TRBD1 or TRBD2 (5 bases each). Germline CDR1 is SGHAT and CDR2 is FQDESV (reference sequence). This CDR3 spans 15 amino acids. The V gene lost 2 bases and the J gene lost 12 bases, with 20 bases spanning the gap. The CDR3, as DNA: TGTGCCAGCAGCTTACAGGGCTCAAAGGCCGGGGTGCAGTTCTTC. Its protein product is CASSLQGSKAGVQFF.

Only a few counts were recorded for this clonotype. This chain joins TRBV28 and TRBJ2-3, with TRBD2 matching 11 bases. Germline trimming cut 3 bases from V and 2 bases from J; bases unmatched to any gene: 7. The CDR3 is made up of 17 amino acids. The germline V gene encodes CDR1 MDHEN and CDR2 SYDVKM. The CDR3 coding sequence is TGTGCCAGCAGTTTTGTAGCGGGGGGGCGTGTCACAGATACGCAGTATTTT. Translated, it gives CASSFVAGGRVTDTQYF.